The clone carrying this T cell receptor beta chain was counted between two and nine times. Its target is unknown. The second PCR ran roughly 6 to 11 cycles with a sample-barcoded 5' primer and J-beta primers. TCRdb reprocessed the 5' RACE reads via MiXCR and lists one record per CDR3 protein. This table has about 800,000 distinct CDR3 sequences, 35% to 60% appearing once. This record comes from a study of blood T cells in healthy people across ages. Study-level information: About one barcoded beta molecule was captured per two T cells (by template switching).

Study-level points and caveats: Unsorted PBMC input precluded a conclusive naive versus antigen-experienced comparison.

The receptor was isolated from a man aged 80 or over in good health. The sample consisted of blood.

This CDR3 reads CASSTTTGLPTDTQYF. CDR3 sequence (DNA): TGTGCCAGCAGCACAACGACGGGACTTCCCACAGATACGCAGTATTTT. This chain joins TRBV11-1 and TRBJ2-3; a possible D gene is TRBD2 (6 bases). This CDR3 has 16 residues. Trimming removed 5 bases from V and 2 bases from J, with 17 bases in between. Germline V gene lookup returns CDR1 SGHAT and CDR2 FQDESV (reference sequence).